This TCR beta chain was obtained from a study of control samples from healthy donors and cancer patients (dated by TCRdb to the early 2020s). In regard to this clone: Its antigen is currently not known. No base qualities exist here, and no much larger clone lies one base off it.

Looking up the germline V gene yields CDR1 LGHNA and CDR2 YNFKEQ. Trimming takes 1 base from V and 3 bases from J, and the germline ends sit 9 bases apart. The CDR3 runs 14 residues from the cysteine to the phenylalanine. Here the CDR3 DNA is all that survives: 42 bases in frame from base 1. Library construction relied on the immunoSEQ multiplex PCR assay. TCRdb carries this immuneACCESS record with in-frame sequences only. Its versions omit some clonotypes, under half of them owing to an unresolved V gene in the studies checked, with the rest unexplained. The sample table records 70,000 to 75,000 clones; 85% to 95% of these occur just once. Under 3.5% of the sample rests with the top ten.

The sequenced sample was blood. The sequence derives from a woman between 25 and 40 years old in good health. Recombination linked TRBV4-2 to TRBJ2-5; the D gene cannot be named for sure. The CDR3 amino acid sequence is: CASSQVFSKETQYF. In nucleotide form, the sequence is TGTGCCAGCAGCCAAGTTTTCTCTAAAGAGACCCAGTACTTC.